This TCR beta chain came from a study of OX40 agonist ivuxolimab in advanced cancers. This CDR3 spans 15 amino acids. Looked up from germline, CDR1 is SGHAT and CDR2 is FQNNGV. V lost 4 bases and J 1 base, leaving 13 bases between the germline ends. The assay was immunoSEQ multiplex PCR, and TCRdb's table has in-frame clones only and misses some. The sample includes under 13,000 clones, around 70% of them seen just once. This specimen was CD4+ or CD8+ T cells sorted from blood, taken in a trial of the OX40 agonist ivuxolimab. The receptor comes from an adult with an advanced solid tumor such as melanoma, head and neck, liver or kidney cancer. The gene calls are TRBV11-2 and TRBJ1-1; no firm D call. CDR3 nucleotides: TGTGCCAGCAGCTCCCCCGGGATTTGGAACACTGAAGCTTTCTTT. Translation: CASSSPGIWNTEAFF.